This T cell receptor beta chain was retrieved from a study of blood T cells in healthy people across ages. Findings and caveats of the study: Across samples, TCR beta diversity tracked strongly with naive T cell percentage.

The germline V gene encodes CDR1 SEHNR and CDR2 FQNEAQ (reference sequence). V gave up 1 base and J gave up 0 bases, with 9 bases separating them. This CDR3 has 15 amino acids. The study drew donors from healthy Caucasian individuals in Russia aged roughly 6 to 100. A J-beta primer mix and a sample-barcoded 5' primer were used in a second PCR of roughly 7 to 12 cycles. One entry per CDR3 protein results from TCRdb running MiXCR on the 5' RACE reads. The sample shows about 1,500,000 distinct CDR3 sequences, roughly 40% of them seen only once. With regard to this clonotype: Its antigen is currently unknown.

Source material: blood. This chain uses TRBV7-9 with TRBJ2-5; D possibly corresponds to TRBD1 (5 bases). This receptor was obtained from a woman aged 18-29 years in good health. The CDR3 sequence is CASSLGGGDQETQYF. The CDR3 DNA is TGTGCCAGCAGCTTAGGGGGCGGAGACCAAGAGACCCAGTACTTC.